This is a list of T cell receptor beta chains from one sample in a study of T cell responses to AZD1222 COVID-19 vaccine. Sequencing used immunoSEQ multiplex PCR; TCRdb keeps in-frame clones, though not all of them. The table shows about 140,000 clones, with approximately 90% occurring only once. Sequences were derived from peripheral blood, sampled 28 days after the second AZD1222 dose. These receptors were taken from an adult who received the AZD1222 COVID-19 vaccine. The CDR3 runs from the conserved cysteine through the conserved F or W. The D gene is left open where the match is weak. Size is omitted from some rows. Given values are once, few, many or a class for expanded clones.

j_gene | abundance | v_gene | d_gene | CDR3aa | CDR3nt
TRBJ2-1 | many | TRBV5-1 | . | CASLERPASDEQFF | TGCGCCAGCCTCGAGCGTCCCGCCAGCGATGAGCAGTTCTTC
TRBJ1-3 | . | TRBV29-1 | . | CSATSWEGSGNTIYF | TGCAGCGCGACGTCCTGGGAGGGATCTGGAAACACCATATATTTT
TRBJ2-1 | . | TRBV4-2 | TRBD2 | CASSQEGGSVNEQFF | TGTGCCAGCAGCCAAGAAGGCGGGAGTGTCAATGAGCAGTTCTTC
TRBJ2-7 | . | TRBV30 | TRBD1 | CAWRGNTGAYEQYF | TGTGCCTGGAGGGGTAATACAGGGGCCTACGAGCAGTACTTC
TRBJ2-7 | . | TRBV6-2/TRBV6-3 | . | CASSYSSGSYEQYF | TGTGCCAGCAGTTACTCGTCCGGCAGCTACGAGCAGTACTTC
TRBJ2-3 | few | TRBV27 | TRBD1 | CASSAQGARTDTQYF | TGTGCCAGCAGTGCCCAGGGGGCCCGCACAGATACGCAGTATTTT
TRBJ1-3 | . | TRBV18 | TRBD1 | CASSPGQTNTIYF | TGTGCCAGCTCACCGGGACAGACAAACACCATATATTTT
TRBJ2-1 | . | TRBV4-3 | . | CASSQEFREMTQFF | TGCGCCAGCAGCCAAGAATTTAGGGAAATGACGCAGTTCTTC
TRBJ2-2 | once | TRBV10-3 | TRBD2 | CAISESWASGRTGELFF | TGTGCCATCAGTGAGTCCTGGGCTAGCGGGAGAACCGGGGAGCTGTTTTTT
TRBJ1-3 | few | TRBV5-4 | . | CASSFGVPSSGNTIYF | TGTGCCAGCAGCTTCGGGGTCCCAAGCTCTGGAAACACCATATATTTT
TRBJ2-1 | . | TRBV30 | TRBD1 | CAWSPDRVGLWFF | TGTGCCTGGAGTCCGGACAGGGTAGGCTTGTGGTTCTTC
TRBJ2-1 | once | TRBV5-6 | TRBD2 | CASSSGLAGGQYNEQFF | TGTGCCAGCAGCTCGGGACTAGCGGGGGGGCAATACAATGAGCAGTTCTTC
TRBJ1-5 | . | TRBV12-3/TRBV12-4 | . | CASRNEVRQPQHF | TGTGCCAGCAGGAACGAGGTGAGGCAGCCCCAGCATTTT
TRBJ1-4 | . | TRBV7-2 | . | CASSLVRGEWEKLFF | TGTGCCAGCAGCTTAGTTAGGGGGGAATGGGAAAAACTGTTTTTT
TRBJ1-2 | few | TRBV28 | . | CASVGPSRGYTF | TGTGCCAGCGTGGGGCCAAGTCGTGGCTACACCTTC
TRBJ1-6 | . | TRBV11-2 | TRBD1 | CASSTGQGAWYSPLHF | TGTGCCAGCAGCACCGGACAGGGGGCGTGGTATTCACCCCTCCACTTT
TRBJ1-2 | . | TRBV7-9 | . | CASSPEVLPFYTF | TGTGCCAGCAGCCCAGAGGTACTTCCATTCTACACCTTC
TRBJ2-1 | . | TRBV11-2 | TRBD2 | CASRGGSSYNEQFF | TGTGCCAGCCGGGGAGGGAGCTCCTACAATGAGCAGTTCTTC
TRBJ2-1 | few | TRBV2 | TRBD2 | CASSALLAGGWNEQFF | TGTGCCAGCAGTGCATTACTAGCGGGAGGGTGGAATGAGCAGTTCTTC
TRBJ1-4 | once | TRBV5-1 | TRBD1 | CASSPQGIFNEKLFF | TGCGCCAGCAGCCCACAGGGGATTTTTAATGAAAAACTGTTTTTT
TRBJ1-2 | once | TRBV5-6 | . | CASRRDYGYTF | TGTGCCAGCCGGAGGGACTATGGCTACACCTTC
TRBJ1-5 | . | TRBV10-3 | TRBD1 | CAIRDAGGTGNQPQHF | TGTGCCATCAGAGACGCAGGGGGCACAGGGAATCAGCCCCAGCATTTT
TRBJ2-2 | . | TRBV30 | . | CAWKGWISGELFF | TGTGCCTGGAAGGGTTGGATCTCCGGGGAGCTGTTTTTT
TRBJ2-2 | . | TRBV11-2 | TRBD2 | CASSPGGGVNTGELFF | TGTGCCAGCAGCCCCGGCGGGGGGGTGAACACCGGGGAGCTGTTTTTT
TRBJ2-7 | . | TRBV12-3/TRBV12-4 | TRBD2 | CASSRGGGNEQYF | TGTGCCAGCAGTCGCGGCGGGGGGAACGAGCAGTACTTC
TRBJ1-2 | . | TRBV5-1 | . | CASSTGTDLGYTF | TGCGCCAGCTCGACTGGAACCGACCTCGGCTACACCTTC
TRBJ2-3 | . | TRBV5-1 | TRBD1 | CASSTGTGRGADTQYF | TGCGCCAGCAGCACAGGGACAGGGAGGGGTGCAGATACGCAGTATTTT